Included here is one T cell receptor (beta chain) sequence, with context. The antigen is undetermined. The source of the sample is a study of identifying expanded T cells in peripheral blood. The data were produced by immunoSEQ multiplex PCR, yet TCRdb's version contains in-frame clones alone and is incomplete. The sample yields 95,000 to 100,000 clones, approximately 90% seen once. Study-level findings and limits: Approximately two-week clone count variance significantly increased as total template count grew. About 1.3 clones differed between technical replicates, versus around 15 and 19 over time.

This receptor was taken from a person aged 18-70 years in good health. Sequenced sample: blood.

CDR3 nucleotides: TGCGCCAGCAGCCAAGATAGGTTCGGAGGGACAGACTCTTGGGCTAACTATGGCTACACCTTC. This encodes CASSQDRFGGTDSWANYGYTF. The chain uses TRBV4-3 and TRBJ1-2, with 7 bases identical to TRBD1. This CDR3 region has 21 residues. The V gene end was trimmed by 0 bases and the J gene end by 0 bases; junction bases not matched to a gene: 19. Germline V gene data show CDR1 as LGHNA and CDR2 as YSLEER.